The 20 T cell receptor beta chains reported below all come from one sample, sequenced in a study of T cells after yellow fever vaccination. TCRdb redid the calling of the 5' RACE reads with MiXCR, one entry per CDR3 protein. Here the sample spans some 420,000 distinct CDR3 sequences, under 20% being singletons. This material consisted of PBMCs, taken before the yellow fever booster vaccination. These TCRs come from a man aged 18 to 30 who received the YFV17D yellow fever vaccine.

This clonotype was counted at least ten times. The chain employs TRBV10-2 and TRBJ2-2; 8 bases are shared with TRBD1. Germline-derived CDR1 and CDR2 are WSHSY and SAAADI. V lost 6 bases, J lost 4 bases, and 7 bases stayed unmatched. The CDR3 extends over 15 amino acids. Written as DNA, the CDR3 is TGCGCCAGCAGGGACGGACAGGGATCCACCGGGGAGCTGTTTTTT. This codes for CASRDGQGSTGELFF.

The chain recombines TRBV28 with TRBJ2-3; a weak D match, TRBD1 (8 bases). Trimming removed 10 bases from V and 0 bases from J, with 14 bases in between. Germline CDR1 reads MDHEN; CDR2 reads SYDVKM. CDR3 length equals 14 residues. The CDR3 DNA sequence: TGTGCCACCATACAGGGGGGGAGCACAGATACGCAGTATTTT. Its protein is CATIQGGSTDTQYF.

The gene calls are TRBV9 and TRBJ2-3; no firm D call. The germline V gene encodes CDR1 SGDLS and CDR2 YYNGEE. V was shortened by 0 bases and J by 3 bases, with 8 bases between the two germline ends. CDR3 size: 14 residues. CDR3 nucleotide sequence: TGTGCCAGCAGCGTAGTACTGGGTACAGATACGCAGTATTTT. The encoded protein is CASSVVLGTDTQYF.

There are a few counts of this clonotype. The rearrangement uses TRBV5-1 and TRBJ1-1, with D perhaps matching TRBD1 (6 bases). V was shortened by 0 bases and J by 4 bases, with 13 bases between the two germline ends. The CDR3 sequence is 15 residues long. Germline V lookup: CDR1 SGHRS, CDR2 YFSETQ. CDR3 DNA: TGCGCCAGCAGCTTGGCCGCCAGGGGAATCACTGAAGCTTTCTTT. It translates to CASSLAARGITEAFF.

The chain is built from TRBV11-1 and TRBJ2-1; TRBD2 might be the D (6 bases). The CDR3 consists of 16 residues. V was cut by 5 bases and J by 4 bases, with 18 bases left in between. Germline values: CDR1 SGHAT, CDR2 FQDESV (reference sequence). CDR3 loop: CASSPNSGTQYNEQFF. In nucleotides, the CDR3 is TGTGCCAGCAGCCCCAACTCGGGGACTCAATACAATGAGCAGTTCTTC.

This CDR3 reads CASSTWSGAYGYTF. Written as DNA, the CDR3 is TGTGCCAGCAGTACTTGGTCAGGAGCGTATGGCTACACCTTC. The chain links TRBV6-2 or TRBV6-3 to TRBJ1-2, with D uncertain. The CDR3 has 14 residues. Germline V lookup: CDR1 MNHEY, CDR2 SVGEGT. V lost 5 bases and J lost 5, with 15 bases in between.

This clonotype was picked up a small number of times. The chain couples TRBV5-1 to TRBJ2-7; a possible D gene is TRBD2 (5 bases). The CDR3 is 13 residues long. V was clipped by 8 bases and J by 0 bases, with 12 bases between them. Germline-derived CDR1 and CDR2 are SGHRS and YFSETQ. The CDR3 DNA reads TGCGCCAGTAACGTCGGAGGCTCCTACGAGCAGTACTTC. This gives the protein CASNVGGSYEQYF.

This clonotype was counted only a few times. The rearrangement joins TRBV20-1 to TRBJ2-2; D assignment may be TRBD1 or TRBD2 (5 bases each). Trimming shortened V by 0 bases and J by 6 bases, and 14 bases separated the two germline ends. Germline V lookup: CDR1 DFQATT, CDR2 SNEGSKA (reference sequence). The CDR3 runs 15 residues. The CDR3 DNA reads TGCAGTGCTAGAGATTCTAGGCAGGGAGCCGGGGAGCTGTTTTTT. Translated: CSARDSRQGAGELFF.

This clonotype was counted between two and nine times. The rearrangement uses TRBV20-1 and TRBJ1-2; tentative D call: TRBD1 (5 bases). The CDR3 totals 12 residues. The germline gives CDR1 DFQATT, CDR2 SNEGSKA (reference sequence). The V end was cut by 6 bases, the J end by 6 bases, with 14 bases between. CDR3: CSAAQGGDGYTF. The CDR3 bases are TGCAGTGCAGCCCAGGGAGGGGATGGCTACACCTTC.

This clonotype was detected a few times. The chain joins TRBV16 to TRBJ1-1; D ambiguous. V lost 1 base and J 1 base, leaving 7 bases between the germline ends. Looked up from germline, CDR1 is KGHSY and CDR2 is FQNENV. This CDR3 contains 14 residues. Here the CDR3 DNA reads TGTGCCAGCAGCCAATTGGGCAGGAACACTGAAGCTTTCTTT. Translating it yields CASSQLGRNTEAFF.

The J gene is TRBJ1-2, the V gene TRBV4-3; TRBD1 aligns across 11 bases. The CDR3 runs 14 residues. V was clipped by 4 bases and J by 7 bases; unmatched bases: 5. Germline CDR1 LGHNA, CDR2 YSLEER. The CDR3 DNA is TGCGCCAGCAGCCGAAGAGGGACAGGGGGTGGCTACACCTTC. Its protein product is CASSRRGTGGGYTF.

This clonotype was found a few times. The chain carries TRBV9 and TRBJ1-2, with D possibly TRBD1 on 5 matching bases. There are 13 residues in the CDR3. The V end was cut by 8 bases, the J end by 1 base, with 12 bases between. CDR1 and CDR2 (germline): SGDLS, YYNGEE. The CDR3 reads CARNRLLNYGYTF. The CDR3 DNA reads as TGTGCCAGAAACAGGCTTCTTAACTATGGCTACACCTTC.

The chain joins TRBV27 to TRBJ2-6, with D possibly being TRBD1 (7 bases). This CDR3 region has 17 residues. Germline lookup yields CDR1 MNHEY and CDR2 SMNVEV (reference sequence). V was cut by 6 bases and J by 0 bases, with 15 bases left in between. The CDR3, as DNA: TGTGCCAGCAGCCCTTACAGGGGAGGCTCTGGGGCCAACGTCCTGACTTTC. Protein sequence: CASSPYRGGSGANVLTF.

The V call is TRBV28, the J call TRBJ1-2; D might be TRBD1 (6 bases). The V and J ends lost 10 bases and 3 bases respectively, with 18 bases between them. Germline CDR1 MDHEN, CDR2 SYDVKM. The CDR3 has 14 residues. CDR3 amino acids: CAIKYRGAYYGYTF. The CDR3 DNA is TGTGCCATCAAATACCGGGGGGCGTACTATGGCTACACCTTC.

The chain joins TRBV4-3 to TRBJ1-5; no clear D gene. Germline values: CDR1 LGHNA, CDR2 YSLEER. V was clipped by 0 bases and J by 8 bases, with 14 bases between them. The CDR3 is 15 amino acids. The CDR3: CASSQDHSRFEPQHF. The CDR3 DNA reads as TGCGCCAGCAGCCAAGATCACAGCCGGTTTGAGCCCCAGCATTTT.

This clonotype was recorded a few times. The rearrangement links TRBV7-6 to TRBJ1-4; possible D gene TRBD1, 5 bases. From germline, CDR1 is SGHVS and CDR2 FNYEAQ. The CDR3 spans 17 residues. Trimming shortened V by 3 bases and J by 7 bases, and 21 bases separated the two germline ends. The CDR3: CASSFHLAGGSGEKLFF. CDR3 in DNA: TGTGCCAGCAGCTTCCATCTTGCCGGGGGAAGCGGTGAAAAACTGTTTTTT.

The CDR3 region is CASSQTGMNTEAFF. In DNA form, the CDR3 reads TGTGCCAGCTCGCAGACAGGAATGAACACTGAAGCTTTCTTT. The J gene is TRBJ1-1, the V gene TRBV18, with TRBD1 as a possible D gene (6 bases). There are 14 residues in the CDR3. Germline CDR1 is KGHSH and CDR2 is LQKENI. Trimming removed 6 bases from V and 0 bases from J, with 11 bases in between. The variable domain in full, with the rest retrieved from reference TRBV18 and TRBJ1-1, is NAGVMQNPRHLVRRRGQEARLRCSPMKGHSHVYWYRQLPEEGLKFMVYLQKENIIDESGMPKERFSAEFPKEGPSILRIQQVVRGDSAAYFCASSQTGMNTEAFFGQGTRLTVV.

V gene TRBV6-5 combines with J gene TRBJ2-4, with D possibly matching TRBD1 (6 bases). CDR1 and CDR2 from the germline V gene are MNHEY and SVGAGI. Trimming removed 7 bases from V and 4 bases from J, with 17 bases in between. This CDR3 spans 15 amino acids. This CDR3 is CASTPPGDRKNIQYF. DNA of the CDR3: TGTGCCAGCACCCCACCAGGGGACCGGAAAAACATTCAGTACTTC.

The rearrangement links TRBV7-2 to TRBJ2-4; D is ambiguous. CDR3 length: 17 amino acids. V lost 0 bases and J lost 0, with 12 bases in between. Germline assignment: CDR1 SGHTA and CDR2 FQGNSA. CDR3 bases: TGTGCCAGCAGCTTAGCGCAGGTGCGACTAGCCAAAAACATTCAGTACTTC. Protein sequence: CASSLAQVRLAKNIQYF. The whole variable domain, filled in from reference TRBV7-2 and TRBJ2-4, reads GAGVSQSPSNKVTEKGKDVELRCDPISGHTALYWYRQSLGQGLEFLIYFQGNSAPDKSGLPSDRFSAERTGGSVSTLTIQRTQQEDSAVYLCASSLAQVRLAKNIQYFGAGTRLSVL.

This clonotype has more than one count but fewer than ten. V is TRBV7-9 and J is TRBJ2-5; 9 nucleotides line up with TRBD2. V gave up 2 bases and J gave up 5 bases; unmatched junction bases: 9. This CDR3 contains 16 residues. CDR1 and CDR2 from the germline V gene are SEHNR and FQNEAQ (reference sequence). The CDR3 sequence: CASSLRGGGEMETQYF. DNA of the CDR3: TGTGCCAGCAGCTTACGTGGCGGGGGGGAAATGGAGACCCAGTACTTC.